This T cell receptor (beta chain) was recovered during a study of vaccination and CD4 T cells after COVID-19. Trimming removed 1 base from V and 5 bases from J, with 11 bases in between. Germline assignment: CDR1 MNHNS and CDR2 SASEGT. The CDR3 length is 14 residues. With the Oncomine TCR Beta short-read assay, DNA from cultured CD4+ T cells was sequenced. TCRdb independently ran MiXCR on the PCR reads; one entry per CDR3 protein. The sample gives 7,000 or so distinct CDR3 sequences, roughly 43% of which show up once; around 25% is in the top ten. Treatment noted: approximately 9-day PBMC culture with coronavirus spike peptide pools or control peptides (ViraFEST assay). Gathering of the CD4+ T cells, from the unexposed donor, took place before the COVID-19 pandemic (2011-2018). This clonotype turned up a few times. The antigen remains undetermined.

This sequence originates from a human donor in good health. V gene TRBV6-1 combines with J gene TRBJ1-2, with D possibly being TRBD1 (5 bases). The specimen sequenced was CD4+ T cells from blood, cultured in vitro. CDR3 region: CASSEGPGMYGYTF. CDR3 nucleotide sequence: TGTGCCAGCAGTGAAGGACCAGGGATGTATGGCTACACCTTC.